This T cell receptor beta chain was sequenced during a study of T cells in Graves' hyperthyroidism and ophthalmopathy. The definition of stable Graves' hyperthyroidism was no ophthalmopathy progression within 18 months. There were TCR beta CDR3 regions amplified from RNA transcripts. The TCR CDR3 was amplified in a first-round RT-PCR using the HTBI primer set. Via MiXCR, TCRdb re-called the multiplex PCR reads, giving one row per CDR3 protein. The data contain some 550,000 distinct CDR3 sequences, around 21% of them singletons. Germline CDR1 and CDR2: GTSNPN and SVGIG (reference sequence). V dropped 0 bases and J dropped 7 bases, with 18 bases sitting between them. The CDR3 has 15 residues.

This TCR came from a man younger than 35 with Graves' hyperthyroidism. The chain joins TRBV30 to TRBJ1-1; D is perhaps TRBD1 (6 bases). The sample was blood. CDR3 coding DNA: TGTGCCTGGAGTGTAGGGTTTGGGGGGCGCCTTGAAGCTTTCTTT. Translated, it gives CAWSVGFGGRLEAFF.